A selection of T cell receptor beta chains follows, all from one sample in a study of radiation and T cells in renal cell carcinoma. The data were produced by immunoSEQ multiplex PCR, yet TCRdb's version contains in-frame clones alone and is incomplete. This repertoire shows 150,000 or so clones, approximately 90% found once; its top ten account for more than 10%. The material sequenced was blood, taken from a patient whose treatment included radiotherapy and nephrectomy. The receptors originated from a woman aged 45-59 years with renal cell carcinoma. Each CDR3 is given with its conserved first and last residue. D genes are given only for firm matches. The size field is filled for only some rows; it gives once, few, many or a size class.

clone_size	d_call	v_call	j_call	cdr3_aa	cdr3_nt
.	.	TRBV5-1	TRBJ1-6	CASSLDSPTLPPPNSPLHF	TGCGCCAGCAGCTTGGACAGCCCAACACTACCCCCACCAAATTCACCCCTCCACTTT
.	TRBD2	TRBV11-3	TRBJ2-7	CASTPPGGYEQYF	TGTGCCAGCACCCCCCCGGGGGGCTACGAGCAGTACTTC
.	TRBD2	TRBV29-1	TRBJ2-5	CSVDGGGFKQETQYF	TGCAGCGTTGACGGCGGGGGGTTTAAACAAGAGACCCAGTACTTC
.	TRBD2	TRBV7-3	TRBJ2-1	CASSLERGGPYNEQFF	TGTGCCAGCAGCTTAGAGCGGGGGGGACCCTACAATGAGCAGTTCTTC
.	TRBD2	TRBV11-3	TRBJ2-2	CASKRGFAGELFF	TGTGCCAGTAAGCGGGGGTTCGCCGGGGAGCTGTTTTTT
.	TRBD1	TRBV7-2	TRBJ2-1	CASTRQGNYNEQFF	TGTGCCAGCACCCGACAGGGGAACTACAATGAGCAGTTCTTC
.	.	TRBV7-6	TRBJ2-2	CASNLWRGQNTGELFF	TGTGCCAGCAATCTGTGGCGGGGACAGAACACCGGGGAGCTGTTTTTT
many	TRBD1	TRBV2	TRBJ1-6	CASSDVRGNSPLHF	TGTGCCAGCAGTGATGTCAGGGGGAATTCACCCCTCCACTTT
.	.	TRBV11-2	TRBJ1-1	CASSLGAWGAFF	TGTGCCAGCAGCTTAGGGGCCTGGGGAGCTTTCTTT
.	TRBD1	TRBV2	TRBJ1-2	CASSEDRGGYTF	TGTGCCAGCAGTGAAGACAGGGGTGGCTACACCTTC
once	.	TRBV10-3	TRBJ2-7	CAISRDGFYEQYF	TGTGCCATCAGCCGGGACGGATTCTACGAGCAGTACTTC
.	TRBD1	TRBV19	TRBJ1-2	CASTTTGNYGYTF	TGTGCCAGTACAACGACAGGGAACTATGGCTACACCTTC
once	TRBD1	TRBV6-6	TRBJ1-3	CASRRQGAGNTIYF	TGTGCCAGCAGACGACAGGGGGCGGGAAACACCATATATTTT
once	.	TRBV11-2	TRBJ1-2	CASSRGGGLNYGYTF	TGTGCCAGCAGCCGAGGGGGAGGGCTGAACTATGGCTACACCTTC
.	.	TRBV11-2	TRBJ1-5	CASSSGGSGEYNQPQHF	TGTGCCAGCAGCTCGGGGGGAAGTGGAGAATACAATCAGCCCCAGCATTTT
once	.	TRBV7-9	TRBJ2-5	CASSLSSHQETQYF	TGTGCCAGCAGCCTCTCGTCTCACCAAGAGACCCAGTACTTC
.	TRBD1	TRBV10-3	TRBJ2-3	CAISATGTDTQYF	TGTGCCATCTCAGCGACAGGGACAGATACGCAGTATTTT
.	TRBD1	TRBV5-1	TRBJ2-7	CASSLSTGGGEQYF	TGCGCCAGCAGCTTGTCGACAGGGGGCGGCGAGCAGTACTTC
few	.	TRBV4-2	TRBJ1-1	CASSQVRRNTEAFF	TGTGCCAGCAGCCAAGTGAGGAGAAACACTGAAGCTTTCTTT
.	.	TRBV18	TRBJ1-5	CASSQGNQPQHF	TGTGCCAGCTCACAAGGTAATCAGCCCCAGCATTTT
.	TRBD2	TRBV6-1	TRBJ2-1	CASSVEELAGFVSYNEQFF	TGTGCCAGCAGTGTCGAGGAACTAGCGGGGTTCGTATCCTACAATGAGCAGTTCTTC
.	.	TRBV7-2	TRBJ2-3	CASSSDRIGPSLLDTQYF	TGTGCCAGCAGCTCCGATAGGATCGGTCCGAGTCTCTTAGATACGCAGTATTTT
.	.	TRBV25-1	TRBJ1-5	CASSELLTNQPQHF	TGTGCCAGCAGTGAACTGCTTACCAATCAGCCCCAGCATTTT
.	.	TRBV7-2	TRBJ1-2	CASSLASGISNYGYTF	TGTGCCAGCAGCTTAGCATCAGGGATATCTAACTATGGCTACACCTTC
.	TRBD1	TRBV6-4	TRBJ2-7	CASREPGQGAYEQYF	TGTGCCAGCAGGGAGCCGGGACAGGGGGCCTACGAGCAGTACTTC
.	TRBD1	TRBV9	TRBJ2-1	CASSVVTGGNEQFF	TGTGCCAGCAGCGTAGTCACAGGGGGAAATGAGCAGTTCTTC
.	TRBD1	TRBV2	TRBJ2-2	CASTPIRGLSDGELFF	TGTGCCAGCACCCCGATCAGGGGGCTAAGTGACGGGGAGCTGTTTTTT
.	TRBD2	TRBV7-6	TRBJ2-5	CASSSGLAGVETQYF	TGTGCCAGCAGCTCGGGACTAGCGGGGGTGGAGACCCAGTACTTC
.	.	TRBV9	TRBJ1-1	CASSAARTRGGYNTEAFF	TGTGCCAGCAGCGCCGCGAGGACCCGCGGCGGTTACAACACTGAAGCTTTCTTT
once	TRBD1	TRBV18	TRBJ1-1	CASSLDRDMNTEAFF	TGTGCCAGCTCACTGGACAGGGACATGAACACTGAAGCTTTCTTT
.	TRBD1	TRBV5-6	TRBJ1-6	CASSFSDRVRSPLHF	TGTGCCAGCAGCTTCAGTGACAGGGTACGATCACCCCTCCACTTT
.	TRBD1	TRBV5-4	TRBJ1-2	CASSDLTGINYGYTF	TGTGCCAGCAGTGACCTGACAGGGATTAACTATGGCTACACCTTC
.	.	TRBV10-2	TRBJ1-1	CASRDGTDSPEAFF	TGCGCCAGCAGGGATGGGACCGATTCCCCTGAAGCTTTCTTT
.	.	TRBV9	TRBJ2-7	CASSVNPADYEQYF	TGTGCCAGCAGCGTAAACCCGGCCGACTACGAGCAGTACTTC
.	TRBD1	TRBV7-9	TRBJ2-2	CASSLARTGGSPGELFF	TGTGCCAGCAGCTTAGCGCGGACAGGGGGTAGTCCCGGGGAGCTGTTTTTT
.	.	TRBV7-2	TRBJ1-1	CASSLEGGPPRNEAFF	TGTGCCAGCAGCTTAGAGGGGGGACCGCCGCGAAATGAAGCTTTCTTT
.	.	TRBV5-1	TRBJ2-7	CASSTGDISYEQYF	TGCGCCAGCAGCACGGGGGATATATCCTACGAGCAGTACTTC
.	.	TRBV7-2	TRBJ2-1	CASSLAGGDYNEQFF	TGTGCCAGCAGCTTAGCAGGGGGGGACTACAATGAGCAGTTCTTC
.	TRBD1	TRBV2	TRBJ2-1	CASILEGTGGGEQFF	TGTGCCAGCATATTGGAAGGGACAGGGGGCGGAGAGCAGTTCTTC
.	.	TRBV19	TRBJ1-1	CASSIDNSPGTEAFF	TGTGCCAGTAGTATAGATAATTCCCCCGGGACTGAAGCTTTCTTT
once	.	TRBV9	TRBJ1-5	CASSVDYSNQPQHF	TGTGCCAGCAGCGTAGACTATAGCAATCAGCCCCAGCATTTT
.	.	TRBV5-1	TRBJ2-1	CASSPGQSYNEQFF	TGCGCCAGCAGCCCCGGACAGAGCTACAATGAGCAGTTCTTC
.	.	TRBV14	TRBJ1-1	CASSQENQGWTEAFF	TGTGCCAGCAGCCAAGAAAATCAGGGATGGACTGAAGCTTTCTTT
once	TRBD2	TRBV4-2	TRBJ2-7	CASSQGSGSGYEQYF	TGTGCCAGCAGCCAAGGGAGCGGTAGCGGGTACGAGCAGTACTTC
.	.	TRBV6-1	TRBJ1-1	CATCPSGTAEAFF	TGTGCCACATGCCCCTCTGGAACGGCTGAAGCTTTCTTT
once	TRBD2	TRBV19	TRBJ2-1	CASSPRTRGNEQFF	TGTGCCAGTAGTCCCAGGACTAGAGGGAATGAGCAGTTCTTC
.	.	TRBV11-2	TRBJ2-5	CASSSFLGQETQYF	TGTGCCAGCAGCTCATTTCTAGGGCAAGAGACCCAGTACTTC
.	.	TRBV30	TRBJ1-2	CAWRVGQIISGYTF	TGTGCCTGGAGAGTCGGACAGATCATCTCTGGCTACACCTTC
.	.	TRBV7-9	TRBJ2-2	CASSLAGTGELFF	TGTGCCAGCAGCTTAGCAGGGACCGGGGAGCTGTTTTTT
.	.	TRBV6-6	TRBJ1-5	CASSIRGGQPQHF	TGTGCCAGCAGTATCAGAGGTGGTCAGCCCCAGCATTTT
once	.	TRBV28	TRBJ1-3	CASSFAALSGNTIYF	TGTGCCAGCAGTTTTGCGGCGCTCTCTGGAAACACCATATATTTT
.	.	TRBV5-6	TRBJ1-2	CASSFQGSGGYTF	TGTGCCAGCAGCTTCCAGGGAAGTGGTGGCTACACCTTC
.	.	TRBV15	TRBJ1-5	CATSRGGADDQPQHF	TGTGCCACCAGCAGAGGGGGTGCTGATGATCAGCCCCAGCATTTT
.	.	TRBV6-6	TRBJ1-2	CASRGNNGYTF	TGTGCCAGCAGAGGAAACAATGGCTACACCTTC
.	.	TRBV7-2	TRBJ2-3	CASSFRRVFGTDTQYF	TGTGCCAGCAGCTTCCGAAGGGTGTTTGGCACAGATACGCAGTATTTT